The next 29 T cell receptor beta chains were all read from a single sample in a study of cytomegalovirus exposure and HLA in healthy donors. It was with 60 Vbeta and 13 Jbeta primers that the PCR ran. TCRdb keeps only in-frame clones here, not all; method: immunoSEQ multiplex PCR. Counted here are approximately 90,000 clones, 77% occurring once; the ten biggest clones make up about 2%. Sequenced input: PBMCs. The receptor source for this set is a boy aged 5-17 years in good health and CMV-seronegative.

Only one count was recorded for this clone. A read error is likely, as this CDR3 ends without the conserved phenylalanine or tryptophan. The limits of the CDR3 on the DNA are not certain, so only TCRdb's listed CDR3 is given. The V and J genes are TRBV6-8 and TRBJ1-2; the listed D gene, TRBD1, was not tested against the DNA. Termini included, the CDR3 measures 14 amino acids. CDR1 and CDR2 (germline): MNHGY, SAAAGT. CDR3 region: CASSPQRTGQIIKR.

This clone has only a few counts. This chain links TRBV4-3 with TRBJ2-7; 8 bases map to TRBD1. The CDR3 runs to 15 residues. Trimming took 0 bases from V and 2 from J; bases not matched to a gene: 3. Germline V CDR1 and CDR2: LGHNA, YSLEER. For the CDR3, the DNA is TGCGCCAGCAGCCAAGACCTGGACAGGGCCTACGAGCAGTACTTC. Its translation is CASSQDLDRAYEQYF.

V is TRBV6-5 and J is TRBJ2-1, with a possible D match to TRBD2 (6 bases). CDR3 length: 16 residues. Between the trimmed V and J ends, which lost 0 bases and 2 bases, there was a span of 11 bases. From germline, CDR1 is MNHEY and CDR2 SVGAGI. CDR3 sequence reads: CASSYSTRGTYNEQFF. CDR3 coding DNA: TGTGCCAGCAGTTACTCGACTAGGGGCACCTACAATGAGCAGTTCTTC.

The J gene is TRBJ1-4, the V gene TRBV4-3; D is unclear. The germline V gene has CDR1 LGHNA and CDR2 YSLEER. V was shortened by 0 bases and J by 2 bases, with 10 bases between the two germline ends. This CDR3 has 16 residues. DNA of the CDR3: TGCGCCAGCAGCCAAGATGGCAGGTACACTAATGAAAAACTGTTTTTT. It codes for CASSQDGRYTNEKLFF.

This rearrangement joins TRBV11-2 to TRBJ1-1; a weak D match, TRBD1 (5 bases). Germline loops: CDR1 SGHAT, CDR2 FQNNGV. This CDR3 is built from 15 residues. The V end was cut by 4 bases, the J end by 0 bases, with 12 bases between. The CDR3 bases are TGTGCCAGCAGCTCCGCAGGGAATCTGAACACTGAAGCTTTCTTT. Translating it yields CASSSAGNLNTEAFF.

The chain employs TRBV7-9 and TRBJ2-5; D possibly corresponds to TRBD2 (6 bases). Trimming shortened V by 4 bases and J by 5 bases, and 29 bases separated the two germline ends. The CDR3 covers 19 residues. Germline loops: CDR1 SEHNR, CDR2 FQNEAQ (reference sequence). CDR3 region: CASSSSKITSRELLETQYF. In DNA, the CDR3 is TGTGCCAGCAGCTCCTCAAAGATTACTAGCCGAGAGTTACTGGAGACCCAGTACTTC.

The chain links TRBV28 to TRBJ1-5; 7 nucleotides agree with TRBD1. Germline CDR1 reads MDHEN; CDR2 reads SYDVKM. The CDR3 runs to 15 residues. The junction had 10 bases not matched to a gene; V was cut back by 6 bases and J by 5 bases. This CDR3 reads CASSAGTVPYQPQHF. The CDR3 coding sequence is TGTGCCAGCAGCGCGGGGACAGTTCCTTATCAGCCCCAGCATTTT.

This chain uses TRBV27 with TRBJ2-5; no reliable D call. CDR3 length: 13 residues. The ends were cut back, 5 bases at V and 0 bases at J, with 7 bases in the middle. From germline, CDR1 is MNHEY and CDR2 SMNVEV (reference sequence). The CDR3 DNA reads as TGTGCCAGCAGTCCTACCTACCAAGAGACCCAGTACTTC. Translated: CASSPTYQETQYF.

V gene TRBV7-2 combines with J gene TRBJ2-7; 12 nucleotides align to TRBD2. The germline gives CDR1 SGHTA, CDR2 FQGNSA. Trimming cost V 4 bases and J 5 bases; bases outside gene matches: 3. This CDR3 has 14 residues. The CDR3 DNA sequence: TGTGCCAGCAGCTACGGACTAGCGGGAAACGAGCAGTACTTC. Protein: CASSYGLAGNEQYF.

The V call is TRBV25-1, the J call TRBJ2-1; D perhaps matches TRBD1 (5 bases). V shed 1 base and J shed 5 bases, with 15 bases lying between them. CDR1 is MGHDK, CDR2 SYGVNS, per germline. The CDR3 is 16 amino acids. CDR3 loop: CASSELEFKGHNEQFF. DNA for the CDR3: TGTGCCAGCAGTGAATTGGAATTTAAGGGGCACAATGAGCAGTTCTTC.

This chain connects TRBV30 to TRBJ2-5, with D tentatively TRBD2 (6 bases). Between the trimmed V and J ends, which lost 3 bases and 14 bases, there was a span of 19 bases. The germline gives CDR1 GTSNPN, CDR2 SVGIG (reference sequence). This CDR3 is built from 12 residues. This chain's CDR3 is CAWSGLKGGLYF. The DNA of the CDR3 is TGTGCCTGGAGCGGTCTAAAGGGCGGACTATACTTC.

CDR3 DNA: TGTGCCAGCAGCTTAATGACCGGCGGTGAAGCTTTCTTT. It is translated as CASSLMTGGEAFF. V gene TRBV7-3 combines with J gene TRBJ1-1; no definite D call. Germline V gene data show CDR1 as SGHTA and CDR2 as FQGTGA. Trimming shortened V by 1 base and J by 7 bases, and 10 bases separated the two germline ends. This CDR3 contains 13 residues.

The chain joins TRBV28 to TRBJ2-7, with D tentatively TRBD2 (6 bases). The V end was cut by 10 bases, the J end by 0 bases, with 16 bases between. Per germline, CDR1 MDHEN and CDR2 SYDVKM. The CDR3 sequence is 14 residues long. The CDR3 here is CATGGSGSSYEQYF. The CDR3 coding sequence is TGTGCCACCGGGGGTAGTGGCTCCTCCTACGAGCAGTACTTC.

The gene calls are TRBV5-1 and TRBJ2-1; D may be TRBD1 (5 bases). V dropped 0 bases and J dropped 5 bases, with 9 bases sitting between them. The CDR3 spans 14 residues. CDR1 and CDR2 (germline): SGHRS, YFSETQ. CDR3 in DNA: TGCGCCAGCAGCTTGGGCGACAGTAACAATGAGCAGTTCTTC. Its protein product is CASSLGDSNNEQFF.

The gene calls are TRBV6-1 and TRBJ1-2; possible D gene TRBD1, 5 bases. Germline loops: CDR1 MNHNS, CDR2 SASEGT. The CDR3 extends over 14 amino acids. V lost 10 bases, J lost 2 bases, and 17 bases lay in between. The CDR3 bases are TGTGCCACCGTACTTAACCAGGGCAACTATGGCTACACCTTC. Translation gives CATVLNQGNYGYTF.

This clone has only a few counts. The rearrangement uses TRBV28 and TRBJ2-7, with D possibly matching TRBD2 (5 bases). Germline V gene lookup returns CDR1 MDHEN and CDR2 SYDVKM. The CDR3 is 11 amino acids. V dropped 9 bases and J dropped 5 bases, with 11 bases sitting between them. CDR3 protein: CASSQRDEQYF. The CDR3 DNA reads as TGTGCCAGTTCTCAGAGGGACGAGCAGTACTTC.

This sequence joins TRBV7-9 and TRBJ1-1, with 7 bases that match TRBD1. Germline CDR1 is SEHNR and CDR2 is FQNEAQ (reference sequence). The V and J ends lost 5 bases and 0 bases, in that order; junction bases with no gene match: 6. The CDR3 extends over 15 amino acids. The CDR3, as DNA: TGTGCCAGCAGCCTCCAACAGGGGATGAACACTGAAGCTTTCTTT. Residues: CASSLQQGMNTEAFF. The full variable domain, its missing parts supplied by reference TRBV7-9 and TRBJ1-1, is DTGVSQNPRHKITKRGQNVTFRCDPISEHNRLYWYRQTLGQGPEFLTYFQNEAQLEKSRLLSDRFSAERPKGSFSTLEIQRTEQGDSAMYLCASSLQQGMNTEAFFGQGTRLTVV.

V gene TRBV7-9 combines with J gene TRBJ2-7; 8 bases are shared with TRBD1. The CDR3 length is 14 residues. CDR1 is SEHNR, CDR2 FQNEAQ, per germline (reference sequence). The trim removed 6 bases at V and 5 bases at J, leaving 9 bases unmatched. The CDR3 nucleotides are TGTGCCAGCAGACAGGGGGACTCAGGGCACGAGCAGTACTTC. Translating it yields CASRQGDSGHEQYF.

The chain uses TRBV7-9 and TRBJ1-2, with 8 bases that match TRBD1. CDR3 size: 13 residues. Per the germline V gene, CDR1 is SEHNR and CDR2 is FQNEAQ (reference sequence). V shed 8 bases, J shed 4 bases, and the junction held 6 bases outside the gene matches. This CDR3 reads CASVDRGSYGYTF. CDR3 nucleotide sequence: TGTGCCAGCGTTGACAGGGGTAGCTATGGCTACACCTTC.

The chain couples TRBV25-1 to TRBJ2-2, with 9 positions matching TRBD2. There are 14 residues in the CDR3. Germline assignment: CDR1 MGHDK and CDR2 SYGVNS. V lost 7 bases and J lost 6; bases outside the gene matches: 6. CDR3 DNA: TGTGCCAGCAATAGCGGGAGTATGCCCGGGGAGCTGTTTTTT. This encodes CASNSGSMPGELFF.

The rearrangement uses TRBV7-3 and TRBJ2-2, with D possibly being TRBD2 (5 bases). Germline CDR1 SGHTA, CDR2 FQGTGA. V was pared by 2 bases and J by 7 bases, with 8 bases between. This CDR3 contains 13 residues. CDR3 loop: CASSLQRFGELFF. CDR3 nucleotide sequence: TGTGCCAGCAGCTTACAGCGGTTCGGGGAGCTGTTTTTT.

V is TRBV6-1 and J is TRBJ1-1; tentatively, D is TRBD1 (5 bases). The germline V gene has CDR1 MNHNS and CDR2 SASEGT. V was shortened by 2 bases and J by 0 bases, with 10 bases between the two germline ends. The CDR3 runs 15 residues. The CDR3 protein is CASSERNRMNTEAFF. For the CDR3, the DNA is TGTGCCAGCAGTGAAAGGAACAGGATGAACACTGAAGCTTTCTTT.

The V gene is TRBV4-1, the J gene TRBJ1-5, with TRBD1 matching 8 bases. The germline V gene has CDR1 MGHRA and CDR2 YSYEKL. The CDR3 length is 14 residues. The V segment lost 4 bases and the J segment 4 bases; nucleotides outside the gene matches: 3. Here the CDR3 DNA reads TGCGCCAGCAGCCGGGACAGGATAAATCAGCCCCAGCATTTT. It encodes CASSRDRINQPQHF.

V usage is TRBV6-1 and J usage is TRBJ1-2; 7 bases line up with TRBD1. The CDR3 sequence is 15 residues long. The J segment lost 2 bases and the V segment lost 4 bases, leaving 7 bases of the junction unmatched. From germline, CDR1 is MNHNS and CDR2 SASEGT. CDR3 sequence reads: CASSVGTGANYGYTF. Written as DNA, the CDR3 is TGTGCCAGCAGTGTAGGAACAGGGGCCAACTATGGCTACACCTTC.

The genes are TRBV30 and TRBJ2-1; D may be TRBD1 (6 bases). The CDR3 is 14 amino acids. The V end was cut by 3 bases, the J end by 6 bases, with 15 bases between. The V gene's germline CDR1 is GTSNPN and CDR2 SVGIG (reference sequence). The CDR3 loop reads CAWSAGAGVNEQFF. The CDR3 DNA is TGTGCCTGGAGCGCAGGGGCAGGGGTCAATGAGCAGTTCTTC.

The chain recombines TRBV1 with TRBJ1-4; the listed D gene, TRBD1, was not tested against the DNA. TRBV1 is listed as a pseudogene. CDR3 size: 16 residues. CDR3 DNA sequence: TGCACCAGCAGCTCTGACAGGCCAACAACTAATGAAAAACTGTTTTTT. Protein product: CTSSSDRPTTNEKLFF.

The chain has TRBV28 and TRBJ2-7; TRBD2 might be the D (6 bases). This CDR3 comprises 13 residues. The germline V gene has CDR1 MDHEN and CDR2 SYDVKM. V was shortened by 3 bases and J by 5 bases, with 11 bases between the two germline ends. The CDR3 loop is CASSFLAPDEQYF. CDR3 in DNA: TGTGCCAGCAGTTTTCTAGCGCCCGACGAGCAGTACTTC.

The rearrangement joins TRBV14 to TRBJ1-5, with D hard to call. Germline V gene lookup returns CDR1 SGHDN and CDR2 FVKESK. Trimming cost V 0 bases and J 3 bases, with 12 bases left between them. The CDR3 is made up of 16 amino acids. CDR3 in DNA: TGTGCCAGCAGCCAAGACCTCCGGCTAGTCAATCAGCCCCAGCATTTT. This translates into CASSQDLRLVNQPQHF.

CDR3 in amino acids: CAWPGGNANTGELFF. The CDR3 nucleotides read TGTGCCTGGCCCGGGGGTAATGCGAACACCGGGGAGCTGTTTTTT. The chain couples TRBV30 to TRBJ2-2; tentative D call: TRBD2 (6 bases). Trimming stripped 5 bases from V and 0 bases from J, with 13 bases between. The CDR3 is 15 amino acids. Germline V gene sequence: CDR1 GTSNPN, CDR2 SVGIG (reference sequence).